This TCR beta chain was profiled in a study of blood T cell repertoires in COVID-19. Overall study context: The origin of the acute and convalescent COVID-19 samples was the United States, Italy and Spain. PBMCs, B-cell-depleted T cells, or T cells were the source of the cDNA or gDNA that made up the material.

This CDR3 contains 17 residues. The germline gives CDR1 SGHRS, CDR2 YFSETQ. V was clipped by 4 bases and J by 4 bases, with 20 bases between them. Original methodology: By means of reference gene primer amplification, nucleated cell counts were estimated. Clones were read by immunoSEQ multiplex PCR, and TCRdb kept only the in-frame ones, dropping some. The D gene and trimming were derived from the DNA, and the V and J assignments and clone size from that table. The repertoire holds fewer than 200,000 clones, approximately 80% seen once, with about 8.8% in the top ten. The receptor was derived from a woman older than 75 with COVID-19, enrolled during active disease. The sample taken for sequencing was peripheral blood. The chain links TRBV5-1 to TRBJ1-4; D possibly corresponds to TRBD1 (6 bases). CDR3 region: CASSPDRIKRLNEKLFF. In nucleotides, the CDR3 is TGCGCCAGCAGCCCCGACAGGATAAAGAGACTTAATGAAAAACTGTTTTTT.